The clone carrying this T cell receptor (beta chain) was observed a few times. In the original processing: Quantification of nucleated cells was approximated via reference gene primer amplification. The table came from immunoSEQ multiplex PCR; TCRdb's copy has only in-frame clones and leaves some out. That table furnishes V, J and clone size, whereas the DNA furnished D and trimming. The table includes about 240,000 clones, roughly 87% detected once. This entry comes from a study of blood T cell repertoires in COVID-19. As for the study in general: COVID-19 samples collected from the United States, Italy and Spain covered acute and convalescent phases.

V shed 9 bases, J shed 2 bases, and the junction held 3 bases outside the gene matches. CDR3 length equals 14 residues. Germline CDR1 is LNHDA and CDR2 is SQIVND (reference sequence). This receptor was obtained from a man in his sixties who had recovered from COVID-19. The source material was peripheral blood. The V and J genes are TRBV19 and TRBJ2-2, with 10 positions matching TRBD1. The DNA for the CDR3 is TGTGCCAGCGGGGACAGGGGAAACACCGGGGAGCTGTTTTTT. Encoded protein: CASGDRGNTGELFF.